This T cell receptor (beta chain) came from a study of T cells in Graves' hyperthyroidism and ophthalmopathy. This clonotype was counted between two and nine times. Amplified TCR beta CDR3 regions derived from RNA transcripts. The TCR CDR3 was amplified in a first-round RT-PCR using the HTBI primer set. TCRdb reprocessed the multiplex PCR reads via MiXCR and lists one record per CDR3 protein. This table holds 500,000 to 600,000 distinct CDR3 sequences, 40% to 50% found once. Sequenced: peripheral blood or thyroid tissue (not recorded which). The clonotype originates from an adult woman with Graves' disease, either hyperthyroidism or ophthalmopathy (not recorded which).

CDR3 protein: CASNTAQGTEAFF. The CDR3 DNA follows: TGCGCCAGCAATACAGCCCAGGGCACTGAAGCTTTCTTT. This sequence joins TRBV10-2 and TRBJ1-1; tentative D call: TRBD1 (5 bases). With 7 bases removed from V and 4 bases from J, the gap between germline ends came to 13 bases. Germline lookup yields CDR1 WSHSY and CDR2 SAAADI. This CDR3 is 13 amino acids long.